This T cell receptor beta chain comes out of a study of blood T cell repertoires in COVID-19. Study-wide context: COVID-19 samples from acute and convalescent phases originated in the United States, Italy and Spain. PBMCs, B-cell-depleted T cells, or T cells were the source of the cDNA or gDNA that made up the material.

In the original processing: Estimated nucleated cell counts came from reference gene primer amplification. Clones were read by immunoSEQ multiplex PCR, and TCRdb kept only the in-frame ones, dropping some. The V and J calls and clone size are taken from that table; D and trimming were inferred from the DNA. The table has 200,000 to 250,000 clones, about 82% seen once. The CDR3 extends over 14 amino acids. The germline CDR1 and CDR2 sequences are SSHAT and FNYEAQ (reference sequence). This clone was picked up one time. One end of the junction is discordant with germline, which a read error may explain.

This clonotype was obtained from a man aged 80 or over with acute or convalescent COVID-19. V is TRBV7-7 and J is TRBJ1-3; D possibly corresponds to TRBD1 (6 bases). The specimen sequenced was peripheral blood. The CDR3 is CASSEGGPGNTIYF. In DNA, the CDR3 is TGTGCTAGCAGCGAGGGGGGGCCTGGAAACACCATATATTTT.